This is a list of T cell receptor beta chains from one sample in a study of T cell responses to AZD1222 COVID-19 vaccine. Some clones are missing from TCRdb's copy, which holds only in-frame ones; the method was immunoSEQ multiplex PCR. The data contain roughly 140,000 clones, roughly 88% of them singletons. Material: peripheral blood, obtained on day 0 of MenACWY control vaccination. These receptors were obtained from an adult in good health. The CDR3 runs from the conserved cysteine through the conserved F or W. The order of the fields is V gene, J gene, D gene, clone size, CDR3 DNA, CDR3 protein. D genes are given only for firm matches. Where a row states a size, it is once, few, many or the class of an expanded clone; other rows omit it.

>TRBV6-6|TRBJ1-1|.|.
TGTGCCAGCAGTTACGATGTGGTCCGCGGCACTGAAGCTTTCTTT
CASSYDVVRGTEAFF
>TRBV7-9|TRBJ2-5|.|.
TGTGCCAGCAGCTTATCGGGGAACCAAGAGACCCAGTACTTC
CASSLSGNQETQYF
>TRBV19|TRBJ2-7|TRBD2|.
TGTGCCAGTAGTATACGGCCCGATCTAGCGGGAGGGGTCGAGCAGTACTTC
CASSIRPDLAGGVEQYF
>TRBV7-2|TRBJ1-3|.|.
TGTGCCAGCAGCCTGGAGAGCTCTGGAAACACCATATATTTT
CASSLESSGNTIYF
>TRBV7-2|TRBJ1-6|.|.
TGTGCCAGCAGCGTAATGCAGGGTATGAATTCACCCCTCCACTTT
CASSVMQGMNSPLHF
>TRBV28|TRBJ1-4|TRBD1|.
TGTGCCAGCAGTCACCAACAGGGGTTGGGCGAAAAACTGTTTTTT
CASSHQQGLGEKLFF
>TRBV6-1|TRBJ2-7|.|few
TGTGCCAGCAGTGAAGACACGGTGAGCTCCTACGAGCAGTACTTC
CASSEDTVSSYEQYF
>TRBV27|TRBJ2-2|TRBD2|few
TGTGCCAGCAGTTACAGCGGACTAGCGGGAGCCACCGGGGAGCTGTTTTTT
CASSYSGLAGATGELFF
>TRBV20-1|TRBJ2-1|.|.
TGCAGTGCTAGTCCTGGTTCCTACAATGAGCAGTTCTTC
CSASPGSYNEQFF
>TRBV4-1|TRBJ2-4|.|.
TGCGCCAGCAGCCAAATGGGGGCGGCCAAAAACATTCAGTACTTC
CASSQMGAAKNIQYF
>TRBV29-1|TRBJ1-2|.|.
TGCAGCGTTGCCCGGGGACAAGGCTACACCTTC
CSVARGQGYTF
>TRBV3-1/TRBV3-2|TRBJ2-7|.|.
TGTGCCAGCAGCCAAGAATTACGGACTACAAGCTCCTACGAGCAGTACTTC
CASSQELRTTSSYEQYF
>TRBV27|TRBJ1-1|TRBD1|.
TGTGCCAGCAGCCCTGCCGGGACAGGGCGATTCACTGAAGCTTTCTTT
CASSPAGTGRFTEAFF
>TRBV7-2|TRBJ1-1|TRBD1|few
TGTGCCAGCAGCTTGGACAGGGGAAACACTGAAGCTTTCTTT
CASSLDRGNTEAFF
>TRBV7-2|TRBJ2-1|.|.
TGTGCCAGCAGCCCGGGACTGGGCGCGCAGTTCTTC
CASSPGLGAQFF
>TRBV6-5|TRBJ1-2|.|.
TGTGCCAGCAGCGCGGACCGGACATTGTATGGCTACACCTTC
CASSADRTLYGYTF
>TRBV6-4|TRBJ1-2|.|.
TGTGCCAGCAGTGACTGGGGAACTCACTACACCTTC
CASSDWGTHYTF
>TRBV7-2|TRBJ2-5|.|.
TGTGCCAGCAGCTTAGAGGCAGAAGAGACCCAGTACTTC
CASSLEAEETQYF
>TRBV28|TRBJ1-2|.|once
TGTGCCAGCAGTTTTCAGGATGGCTACACCTTC
CASSFQDGYTF
>TRBV9|TRBJ1-4|.|.
TGTGCCAGCAGCATTCGTCTTAATGAAAAACTGTTTTTT
CASSIRLNEKLFF
>TRBV27|TRBJ2-1|.|.
TGTGCCAGCAGTTTTAATTCCTACAATGAGCAGTTCTTC
CASSFNSYNEQFF
>TRBV11-3|TRBJ2-5|.|.
TGTGCCAGCAGCTTAGATCCAGGTGGGGCAGGTTGGGAGACCCAGTACTTC
CASSLDPGGAGWETQYF
>TRBV19|TRBJ2-3|.|once
TGTGCCAGTAGGGCTTATACAGATACGCAGTATTTT
CASRAYTDTQYF
>TRBV19|TRBJ1-2|TRBD1|.
TGTGCCAGTAGTCGGACAGGGGAGGATGGCTACACCTTC
CASSRTGEDGYTF
>TRBV5-1|TRBJ1-1|.|.
TGCGCCAGCAGCCTAGAGTACAGCTACACTGAAGCTTTCTTT
CASSLEYSYTEAFF
>TRBV3-1/TRBV3-2|TRBJ2-2|.|.
TGTGCCAGCAGCCAAGGGCTAGCGAGGGGGAGGTGGACCGGGGAGCTGTTTTTT
CASSQGLARGRWTGELFF
>TRBV5-1|TRBJ1-1|TRBD1|.
TGCGCCAGCAGCTGGATGGACAGGGACACTGAAGCTTTCTTT
CASSWMDRDTEAFF
>TRBV27|TRBJ2-1|.|.
TGTGCCAGCGCGACGTACAATGAGCAGTTCTTC
CASATYNEQFF
>TRBV4-1|TRBJ1-5|TRBD1|few
TGCGCCAGCAGCCAATTTGTACAGGGGGCTCAGCCCCAGCATTTT
CASSQFVQGAQPQHF
>TRBV3-1/TRBV3-2|TRBJ2-1|.|.
TGTGCCAGCAGCCCCCTCTCCAATTTGGGCTACAATGAGCAGTTCTTC
CASSPLSNLGYNEQFF
>TRBV11-3|TRBJ2-1|.|.
TGTGCCAGCAGCTTAGGGAGGAATGAGCAGTTCTTC
CASSLGRNEQFF
>TRBV5-1|TRBJ2-7|.|.
TGCGCCAGCAGCTTGGTCGGGGTACCCTCCTACGAGCAGTACTTC
CASSLVGVPSYEQYF
>TRBV5-5|TRBJ2-7|.|.
TGTGCCAGCAGCTTGGGGCGGGGCAATATCTACGAGCAGTACTTC
CASSLGRGNIYEQYF
>TRBV30|TRBJ1-5|.|.
TGTGCCTGGAGTGCCACACGCGATCAGCCCCAGCATTTT
CAWSATRDQPQHF
>TRBV29-1|TRBJ2-7|.|.
TGCAGCGTTCAACACCATACCTACGAGCAGTACTTC
CSVQHHTYEQYF
>TRBV28|TRBJ2-1|.|.
TGTGCCAGCAGTTTTAGGGTGCTCAATGAGCAGTTCTTC
CASSFRVLNEQFF
>TRBV5-1|TRBJ2-3|.|.
TGCGCCAGCAGCCCCCTAGGGAGCACAGATACGCAGTATTTT
CASSPLGSTDTQYF
>TRBV4-3|TRBJ2-5|TRBD1|.
TGCGCCAGCAGCCAAGATCCGGCAGGGGGTCGGCAAGAGACCCAGTACTTC
CASSQDPAGGRQETQYF
>TRBV30|TRBJ2-5|.|.
TGTGCCTGGAAGTTGGGGAACTCGTACCAAGAGACCCAGTACTTC
CAWKLGNSYQETQYF
>TRBV29-1|TRBJ2-4|.|.
TGCAGCATTAGCCAGCGGGGTTTAGGGGGGATCCTAGCCAAAAACATTCAGTACTTC
CSISQRGLGGILAKNIQYF